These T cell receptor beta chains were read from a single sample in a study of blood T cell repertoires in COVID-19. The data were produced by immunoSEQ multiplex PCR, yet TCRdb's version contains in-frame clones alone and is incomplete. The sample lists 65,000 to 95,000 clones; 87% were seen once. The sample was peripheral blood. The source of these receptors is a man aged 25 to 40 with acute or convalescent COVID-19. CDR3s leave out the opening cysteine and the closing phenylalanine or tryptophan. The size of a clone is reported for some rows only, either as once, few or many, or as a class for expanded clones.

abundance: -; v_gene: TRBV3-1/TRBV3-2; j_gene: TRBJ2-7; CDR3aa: ASSQARGEQY
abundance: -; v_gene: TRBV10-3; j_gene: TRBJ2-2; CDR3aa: AISAGAAGELF
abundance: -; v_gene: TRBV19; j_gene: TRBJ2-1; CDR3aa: ASWAGLAGPNEQF
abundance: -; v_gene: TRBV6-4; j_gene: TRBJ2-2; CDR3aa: ASSDTRDDTGELF
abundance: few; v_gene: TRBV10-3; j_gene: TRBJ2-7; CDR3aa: AIGTSGRGEQY
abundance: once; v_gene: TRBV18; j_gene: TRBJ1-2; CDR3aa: ASSPPRVGGDYGYT
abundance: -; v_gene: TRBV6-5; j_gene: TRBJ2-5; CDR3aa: ASRAVLETQY
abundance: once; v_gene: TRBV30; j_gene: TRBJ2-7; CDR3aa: AWTHPHRGYEQY
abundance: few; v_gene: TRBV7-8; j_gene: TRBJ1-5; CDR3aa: ASSLAPGANQPQH
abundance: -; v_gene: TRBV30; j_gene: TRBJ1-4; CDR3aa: AWSVQEKLF
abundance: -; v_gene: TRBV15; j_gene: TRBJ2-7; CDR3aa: ATSIPGASEQY
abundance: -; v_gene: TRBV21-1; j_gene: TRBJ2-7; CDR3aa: ASSPWGASGIPTYEQY
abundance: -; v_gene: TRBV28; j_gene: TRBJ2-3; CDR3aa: ASSPGQGETDTQY
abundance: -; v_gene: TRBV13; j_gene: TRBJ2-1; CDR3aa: ASSPPRTYNEQF
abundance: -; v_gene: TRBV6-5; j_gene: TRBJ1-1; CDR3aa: ASSFSRAMNTEAF
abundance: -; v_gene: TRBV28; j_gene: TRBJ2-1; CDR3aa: ASSSPTSGRWDEQF
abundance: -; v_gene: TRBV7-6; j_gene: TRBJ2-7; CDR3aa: ASSPSREQY
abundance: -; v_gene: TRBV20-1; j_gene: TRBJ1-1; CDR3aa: SASQRLSTEAF
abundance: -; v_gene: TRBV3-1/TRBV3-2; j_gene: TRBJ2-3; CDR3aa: ASARGRAPDTQY
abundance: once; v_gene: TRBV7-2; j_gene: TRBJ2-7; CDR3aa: ASSATGTSVYEQY
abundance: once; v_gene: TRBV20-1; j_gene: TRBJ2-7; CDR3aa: SATTDYEQY
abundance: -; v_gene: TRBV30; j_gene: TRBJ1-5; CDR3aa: AWTRGGGDNQPQH
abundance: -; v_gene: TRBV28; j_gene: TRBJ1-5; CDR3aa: ASSFATDQPQH
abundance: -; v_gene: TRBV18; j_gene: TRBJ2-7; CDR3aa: ASSPSLGGSYEQY
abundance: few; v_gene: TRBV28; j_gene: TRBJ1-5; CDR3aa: ASSLGTGEQPQH
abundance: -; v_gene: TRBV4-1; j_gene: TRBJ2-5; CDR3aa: ASSQAGGAETQY
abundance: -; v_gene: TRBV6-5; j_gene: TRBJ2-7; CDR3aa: ASSFGRSSYEQY
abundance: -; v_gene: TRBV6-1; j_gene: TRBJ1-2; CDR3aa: ASSEGQGAGYGYT
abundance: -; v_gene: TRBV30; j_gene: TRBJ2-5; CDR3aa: AWSVAGGAKTQY
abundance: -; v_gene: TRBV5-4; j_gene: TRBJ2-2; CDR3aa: ASSLGQGGTGELF
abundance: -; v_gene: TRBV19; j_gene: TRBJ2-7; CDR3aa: ASSTGYLRDEQY
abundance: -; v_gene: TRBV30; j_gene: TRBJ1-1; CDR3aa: AWSVTVNTEAF
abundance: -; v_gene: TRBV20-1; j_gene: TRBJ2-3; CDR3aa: SRQGVGTQY